This TCR beta chain was found in a study of blood T cell repertoires in COVID-19. The germline V gene encodes CDR1 SGHAT and CDR2 FQNNGV. The ends were cut back, 4 bases at V and 5 bases at J, with 11 bases in the middle. The CDR3 extends over 13 amino acids. Clones were sequenced by immunoSEQ multiplex PCR, and TCRdb holds only the in-frame ones, with some missing. This table has a few hundred thousand clones, about 86% appearing once. This receptor was taken from an elderly man with acute or convalescent COVID-19. Specimen: peripheral blood. The genes are TRBV11-2 and TRBJ2-5, with a weak D call TRBD1 (6 bases). The CDR3 sequence is CASSSGVVETQYF. The CDR3 region has the DNA TGTGCCAGCAGCTCAGGGGTTGTGGAGACCCAGTACTTC.